Included here is one T cell receptor beta chain sequence, with context. What it recognizes is unknown. This specimen belongs to a study of CD8+CD57+ T cells in acquired aplastic anemia. Trimming took 4 bases from V and 9 from J, leaving 20 bases between them. This CDR3 has 15 amino acids. Per germline, CDR1 KGHDR and CDR2 SFDVKD. Points from the study as a whole: Levels of CD8+ Simpson's diversity were not significantly distinct in patients versus controls.

Genomic DNA was employed as the template in profiling TCR beta VDJ and CDR3. TCRdb recomputed calls from the reads with MiXCR, one row per CDR3 protein. This table has a few hundred thousand distinct CDR3 sequences, approximately 35% appearing once. The material sequenced was sorted CD4+, CD8+, or CD8+CD57+ T cells (not recorded which) from PBMCs. The chain joins TRBV24-1 to TRBJ2-5, with D perhaps matching TRBD2 (5 bases). The TCR originated in a human donor in good health, serving as a control. CDR3 in amino acids: CATSDSDDPGRAQYF. DNA for the CDR3: TGTGCCACCAGTGACTCGGACGACCCGGGAAGGGCCCAGTACTTC.